These 27 T cell receptor beta chains originate from one sample sequenced in a study of blood T cell repertoires in COVID-19. The data were produced by immunoSEQ multiplex PCR, yet TCRdb's version contains in-frame clones alone and is incomplete. The sample consists of some 240,000 clones, around 80% of them appearing once. Sequencing was done on a sample of peripheral blood. The receptors shown here come from a woman between 40 and 55 years old who had recovered from COVID-19.

In its sample, this clone was seen a few times. V gene TRBV30 combines with J gene TRBJ2-4, with D possibly matching TRBD2 (7 bases). The germline gives CDR1 GTSNPN, CDR2 SVGIG (reference sequence). The CDR3 is 14 residues long. Trimming removed 6 bases at V and 6 bases at J, with 18 bases between. CDR3 sequence reads: CACSGGAGLNIQYF. DNA of the CDR3: TGTGCCTGTTCGGGGGGCGCGGGCTTAAACATTCAGTACTTC.

The rearrangement joins TRBV7-2 to TRBJ2-1; 10 nucleotides align to TRBD1. The CDR3 length is 16 residues. Trimming cost V 5 bases and J 4 bases; bases outside gene matches: 8. Germline V gives CDR1 SGHTA, CDR2 FQGNSA. CDR3 residues: CASSPWGQGTYNEQFF. CDR3 in DNA: TGTGCCAGCAGCCCATGGGGACAGGGGACATACAATGAGCAGTTCTTC.

CDR3: CASSLPGLAGVNEQFF. CDR3 nucleotides: TGTGCCAGCAGCTTACCGGGACTAGCGGGGGTGAATGAGCAGTTCTTC. The chain is built from TRBV11-3 and TRBJ2-1; TRBD2 aligns across 14 bases. CDR3 length: 16 residues. After removal of 2 bases from V and 7 bases from J, the junction contained 4 bases not matched to a gene. Germline V gene lookup returns CDR1 SGHNT and CDR2 YENEEA.

The chain couples TRBV7-9 to TRBJ2-1; maybe TRBD1 (6 bases). Germline V gene lookup returns CDR1 SEHNR and CDR2 FQNEAQ (reference sequence). V was pared by 5 bases and J by 0 bases, with 20 bases between. This CDR3 is built from 18 residues. The CDR3 region is CASSQPFGQTNSYNEQFF. CDR3 coding DNA: TGTGCCAGCAGCCAACCATTTGGACAGACAAACTCCTACAATGAGCAGTTCTTC.

The rearrangement joins TRBV13 to TRBJ1-6, with D tentatively TRBD1 (6 bases). This CDR3 contains 13 residues. The V gene's germline CDR1 is PRHDT and CDR2 FYEKMQ (reference sequence). V shed 5 bases and J shed 9 bases, with 11 bases lying between them. The CDR3 loop reads CASSKGTLSPLHF. CDR3 sequence (DNA): TGTGCCAGCAGCAAAGGGACACTTTCACCCCTCCACTTT.

Only one count was recorded for this clone. The chain combines TRBV6-6 with TRBJ1-2; TRBD1 is a possible D gene (5 bases). CDR1 is MNHNY and CDR2 is SVGAGI in the germline V gene (reference sequence). The CDR3 length is 15 residues. Trimming took 2 bases from V and 1 from J, leaving 11 bases between them. The chain's CDR3 is CASSYGLGDNYGYTF. The CDR3, as DNA: TGTGCCAGCAGTTACGGACTAGGGGATAACTATGGCTACACCTTC.

V is TRBV10-2 and J is TRBJ1-5, with TRBD1 matching 9 bases. The germline CDR1 and CDR2 sequences are WSHSY and SAAADI. The CDR3 sequence is 15 residues long. Trimming at V came to 7 bases and at J to 4 bases, leaving 8 bases not matched to a gene. CDR3 sequence (DNA): TGCGCCAGCAAGGTCGGACAGGGGAGAAATCAGCCCCAGCATTTT. Its protein is CASKVGQGRNQPQHF.

The chain uses TRBV5-6 and TRBJ1-1, with 7 bases fitting TRBD1. This CDR3 is 14 amino acids long. With 5 bases clipped from V and 5 bases from J, the junction kept 9 bases outside the gene matches. Germline V gives CDR1 SGHDT, CDR2 YYEEEE. In DNA form, the CDR3 reads TGTGCCAGCAGAAGAACAGGGGCCGGGACTGAAGCTTTCTTT. It is translated as CASRRTGAGTEAFF.

This chain connects TRBV12-3 or TRBV12-4 to TRBJ2-7, with D possibly being TRBD2 (6 bases). The CDR3 is 13 residues long. Trimming took 7 bases from V and 3 from J, leaving 13 bases between them. CDR3 DNA: TGTGCCAGCAATGGAGGGGTTGACTACGAGCAGTACTTC. Residues: CASNGGVDYEQYF.

This chain connects TRBV19 to TRBJ2-1; 9 positions match TRBD2. The V gene end was trimmed by 10 bases and the J gene end by 3 bases; junction bases not matched to a gene: 10. Per germline, CDR1 LNHDA and CDR2 SQIVND (reference sequence). The CDR3 totals 15 residues. The CDR3 DNA reads TGTGCCACTGTTCCGACTAGCGGTGGCTACAATGAGCAGTTCTTC. Residues: CATVPTSGGYNEQFF.

This clone was observed a handful of times. The chain links TRBV19 to TRBJ1-5; maybe TRBD1 (5 bases). The V end lost 10 bases, the J end lost 1 base, and 14 bases lay between the germline ends. This CDR3 contains 14 residues. Germline V CDR1 and CDR2: LNHDA, SQIVND (reference sequence). Written as DNA, the CDR3 is TGTGCCACAGCCAAAGGGGCAAGCAATCAGCCCCAGCATTTT. Protein sequence: CATAKGASNQPQHF.

This chain links TRBV7-2 with TRBJ2-1, with 8 bases identical to TRBD2. This CDR3 contains 18 residues. Germline V gene sequence: CDR1 SGHTA, CDR2 FQGNSA. The junction had 12 bases not matched to a gene; V was cut back by 5 bases and J by 0 bases. The CDR3 region is CASSRTGTSGYSYNEQFF. As DNA, the CDR3 is TGTGCCAGCAGCCGCACCGGGACTAGTGGTTACTCCTACAATGAGCAGTTCTTC.

This chain joins TRBV3-1 (or the pseudogene TRBV3-2) and TRBJ2-7, with D possibly being TRBD2 (6 bases). Per germline, CDR1 LGHDT and CDR2 YNNKEL (reference sequence). The CDR3 runs to 14 residues. V lost 4 bases and J 3 bases, leaving 13 bases between the germline ends. The DNA of the CDR3 is TGTGCCAGCAGCCCGGACCCCGGGGGCTACGAGCAGTACTTC. Protein sequence: CASSPDPGGYEQYF.

The gene calls are TRBV19 and TRBJ2-7; 8 nucleotides line up with TRBD1. This CDR3 region has 14 residues. The germline gives CDR1 LNHDA, CDR2 SQIVND (reference sequence). Losses at the gene ends were 6 bases for V and 0 bases for J; bases not matched to a gene: 4. The CDR3 protein is CASRRQGFSYEQYF. The CDR3 coding sequence is TGTGCCAGTAGACGACAGGGGTTCTCCTACGAGCAGTACTTC.

The rearrangement uses TRBV28 and TRBJ2-1, with D perhaps TRBD2 (5 bases). This CDR3 comprises 15 residues. Trimming removed 6 bases from V and 0 bases from J, with 12 bases in between. Germline CDR1 and CDR2: MDHEN and SYDVKM. CDR3 in DNA: TGTGCCAGCAGCGAGGGAAAGAGCTCCTACAATGAGCAGTTCTTC. Amino acid sequence: CASSEGKSSYNEQFF. The variable domain in full, completed from reference TRBV28 and TRBJ2-1, reads DVKVTQSSRYLVKRTGEKVFLECVQDMDHENMFWYRQDPGLGLRLIYFSYDVKMKEKGDIPEGYSVSREKKERFSLILESASTNQTSMYLCASSEGKSSYNEQFFGPGTRLTVL.

The chain links TRBV7-2 to TRBJ2-1; perhaps TRBD2 as D (6 bases). The CDR3 totals 15 residues. Germline V gene sequence: CDR1 SGHTA, CDR2 FQGNSA. V was cut by 6 bases and J by 7 bases, with 19 bases left in between. CDR3 in DNA: TGTGCCAGCAGTGGGTTTGTCGGGGGTTTAAATGAGCAGTTCTTC. Its translation: CASSGFVGGLNEQFF.

V is TRBV5-5 and J is TRBJ1-2, with a weak D call TRBD1 (6 bases). Germline CDR1 reads SGHKS; CDR2 reads YYEKEE (reference sequence). V was clipped by 4 bases and J by 3 bases, with 13 bases between them. There are 14 residues in the CDR3. In DNA form, the CDR3 reads TGTGCCAGCAGCCAACAGGGTCGGGACTATGGCTACACCTTC. It specifies CASSQQGRDYGYTF.

V and J are TRBV4-3 and TRBJ2-2, with 12 bases aligning to TRBD2. V shed 0 bases, J shed 9 bases, and the junction held 11 bases outside the gene matches. This CDR3 region has 18 residues. The germline CDR1 and CDR2 sequences are LGHNA and YSLEER. CDR3 sequence (DNA): TGCGCCAGCAGCCAAGAAACTAGCGGGGGGCACAAACCGTGGGAGCTGTTTTTT. Protein: CASSQETSGGHKPWELFF.

This clone was recorded at least ten times. This chain uses TRBV28 with TRBJ1-4; D gene uncertain. This CDR3 spans 15 amino acids. V gave up 6 bases and J gave up 8 bases, with 19 bases separating them. Germline CDR1 MDHEN, CDR2 SYDVKM. CDR3 protein: CASSYPLGDQEKLFF. The DNA of the CDR3 is TGTGCCAGCAGCTACCCTTTGGGAGATCAAGAAAAACTGTTTTTT.

This chain joins TRBV6-6 and TRBJ1-2, with D uncertain. V lost 10 bases and J 6 bases, leaving 18 bases between the germline ends. The V gene's germline CDR1 is MNHNY and CDR2 SVGAGI (reference sequence). The CDR3 spans 13 residues. Here the CDR3 reads CATGVRPGDGYTF. CDR3 coding DNA: TGTGCCACCGGCGTTAGGCCCGGGGATGGCTACACCTTC.

This chain connects TRBV6-5 to TRBJ2-1; 7 bases match TRBD1. Germline CDR1 is MNHEY and CDR2 is SVGAGI. The V and J ends lost 6 bases and 8 bases, in that order; junction bases with no gene match: 10. CDR3 length: 14 amino acids. In DNA, the CDR3 is TGTGCCAGCAGCGACTACAGGGGTGGTGATGAGCAGTTCTTC. It translates to CASSDYRGGDEQFF.

V and J are TRBV28 and TRBJ2-7; perhaps TRBD2 as D (7 bases). Germline CDR1 is MDHEN and CDR2 is SYDVKM. This CDR3 comprises 12 residues. V was clipped by 6 bases and J by 12 bases, with 18 bases between them. Here the CDR3 DNA reads TGTGCCAGCAGCTCCCTGGGGGGGCGAGGGTACTTC. Amino acids: CASSSLGGRGYF.

The chain joins TRBV3-1 (or the pseudogene TRBV3-2) to TRBJ1-1; D perhaps matches TRBD1 (5 bases). The germline CDR1 and CDR2 sequences are LGHDT and YNNKEL (reference sequence). The CDR3 extends over 12 amino acids. V was clipped by 1 base and J by 8 bases, with 8 bases between them. The CDR3 spells CASSQGRTEAFF. DNA for the CDR3: TGTGCCAGCAGCCAAGGTCGGACAGAAGCTTTCTTT.

The rearrangement links TRBV28 to TRBJ1-2, with TRBD1 identical over 9 bases. Germline lookup yields CDR1 MDHEN and CDR2 SYDVKM. V shed 6 bases, J shed 5 bases, and the junction held 7 bases outside the gene matches. The CDR3 has 14 amino acids. This chain's CDR3 is CASRYSGTGYGYTF. CDR3 bases: TGTGCCAGCAGATATTCCGGGACAGGGTATGGCTACACCTTC.

This chain connects TRBV28 to TRBJ2-1; D remains unclear. The germline V gene has CDR1 MDHEN and CDR2 SYDVKM. Trimming removed 3 bases at V and 8 bases at J, with 14 bases between. This CDR3 has 14 residues. The CDR3 bases are TGTGCCAGCAGTTTTGTTTCGCGGCGCGATGAGCAGTTCTTC. This codes for CASSFVSRRDEQFF.

The V gene is TRBV11-3, the J gene TRBJ2-3; TRBD1 matches 9 bases. Trimming at V came to 5 bases and at J to 1 base, leaving 7 bases not matched to a gene. The CDR3 is 16 amino acids. Germline CDR1 SGHNT, CDR2 YENEEA. The CDR3 region is CASSPGGQGGTDTQYF. In nucleotides, the CDR3 is TGTGCCAGCAGCCCAGGGGGACAGGGAGGCACAGATACGCAGTATTTT.

V and J are TRBV7-9 and TRBJ1-1; 7 bases are shared with TRBD1. CDR3 length: 14 residues. V trimming: 3 bases; J trimming: 3 bases; junction bases outside the gene matches: 4. Germline loops: CDR1 SEHNR, CDR2 FQNEAQ (reference sequence). The CDR3 nucleotides read TGTGCCAGCAGCTTCCAACAGGGGCACACTGAAGCTTTCTTT. Amino acids: CASSFQQGHTEAFF.